Each of the 30 T cell receptor beta chains below was sequenced from the same sample in a study of T cell changes during pregnancy in multiple sclerosis. TCRdb keeps only in-frame clones here, not all; method: immunoSEQ multiplex PCR. The table includes about 20,000 clones, 89% detected once. The sequencing here drew on CD8+ T cells from peripheral blood mononuclear cells, taken in the second trimester of pregnancy. These receptors all come from a female donor in good health, enrolled as a control in a pregnancy study.

The V call is TRBV4-2, the J call TRBJ2-7; TRBD2 might be the D (5 bases). The CDR3 totals 15 residues. V was pared by 4 bases and J by 0 bases, with 13 bases between. CDR1 and CDR2 (germline): LGHNA, YNFKEQ. The CDR3 sequence: CASSPTSGSSYEQYF. As DNA, the CDR3 is TGTGCCAGCAGCCCGACTTCGGGAAGCTCCTACGAGCAGTACTTC.

This rearrangement joins TRBV6-4 to TRBJ2-3; tentative D call: TRBD1 (6 bases). Trimming stripped 8 bases from V and 1 base from J, with 10 bases between. Germline loops: CDR1 MRHNA, CDR2 SNTAGT. CDR3 length: 13 amino acids. CDR3 sequence: CASGRTGTDTQYF. In nucleotides, the CDR3 is TGTGCCAGCGGCCGGACAGGCACAGATACGCAGTATTTT.

The V and J genes are TRBV7-6 and TRBJ2-7, with D hard to call. This CDR3 contains 12 residues. Germline V gives CDR1 SGHVS, CDR2 FNYEAQ. The V end was cut by 3 bases, the J end by 4 bases, with 7 bases between. The CDR3 DNA reads TGTGCCAGCAGCTTGACTTTTTACGAGCAGTACTTC. Its translation is CASSLTFYEQYF.

The chain employs TRBV7-8 and TRBJ2-1, with D tentatively TRBD2 (6 bases). CDR1 and CDR2 from the germline V gene are SGHVS and FQNEAQ. Trimming cost V 5 bases and J 8 bases, with 22 bases left between them. The CDR3 has 16 amino acids. CDR3 protein: CASSHPRDRGVDEQFF. The DNA of the CDR3 is TGTGCCAGCAGCCACCCTAGAGATCGCGGGGTCGATGAGCAGTTCTTC.

The V and J genes are TRBV11-2 and TRBJ2-5; 7 bases agree with TRBD2. The CDR3 runs to 14 residues. V lost 5 bases, J lost 4 bases, and 7 bases stayed unmatched. In germline, CDR1 is SGHAT, CDR2 FQNNGV. CDR3 in DNA: TGTGCCAGCAGCCCCCCGACTAGCCCAGAGACCCAGTACTTC. It encodes CASSPPTSPETQYF.

This clone was picked up one time. The chain is built from TRBV19 and TRBJ2-2, with 8 positions matching TRBD2. CDR3 length: 14 residues. Germline V gene lookup returns CDR1 LNHDA and CDR2 SQIVND (reference sequence). The J segment lost 3 bases and the V segment lost 7 bases, leaving 4 bases of the junction unmatched. This CDR3 reads CASKGRGDTGELFF. In DNA form, the CDR3 reads TGTGCCAGTAAAGGGCGGGGGGACACCGGGGAGCTGTTTTTT.

This rearrangement joins TRBV14 to TRBJ1-3; D remains unclear. Germline-derived CDR1 and CDR2 are SGHDN and FVKESK. V was shortened by 1 base and J by 4 bases, with 11 bases between the two germline ends. CDR3 length: 15 residues. In nucleotides, the CDR3 is TGTGCCAGCAGCCAAGCGCCGGGTTCGGGAAACACCATATATTTT. Its protein product is CASSQAPGSGNTIYF.

This clone came up once. The chain employs TRBV7-6 and TRBJ2-7, with D possibly TRBD2 on 5 matching bases. CDR1 and CDR2 from the germline V gene are SGHVS and FNYEAQ. V was cut by 1 base and J by 6 bases, with 7 bases left in between. This CDR3 comprises 12 residues. CDR3 DNA: TGTGCCAGCAGCTTAGGAGGGCTCGAGCAGTACTTC. Translating it yields CASSLGGLEQYF.

The chain joins TRBV6-4 to TRBJ1-4; 9 bases are a match to TRBD1. V gave up 4 bases and J gave up 8 bases; unmatched junction bases: 8. The CDR3 contains 15 residues. Germline V gives CDR1 MRHNA, CDR2 SNTAGT. CDR3 protein: CASSAKQGAGEKLFF. CDR3 bases: TGTGCCAGCAGTGCAAAACAGGGGGCGGGAGAAAAACTGTTTTTT.

The rearrangement links TRBV4-1 to TRBJ2-1; 8 positions match TRBD2. The CDR3 loop spans 20 amino acids. Germline V gene lookup returns CDR1 MGHRA and CDR2 YSYEKL. With V trimmed by 0 bases and J by 0 bases, 13 bases remained unmatched. CDR3 nucleotide sequence: TGCGCCAGCAGCCAAGATTACTCGGGGGGGGGTTTTAGCTCCTACAATGAGCAGTTCTTC. This codes for CASSQDYSGGGFSSYNEQFF.

This chain connects TRBV27 to TRBJ2-7, with D possibly matching TRBD2 (7 bases). The CDR3 length is 17 residues. V shed 6 bases and J shed 6 bases, with 27 bases lying between them. Germline-derived CDR1 and CDR2 are MNHEY and SMNVEV (reference sequence). The CDR3 here is CASSQGGGPSGGSEQYF. CDR3 DNA sequence: TGTGCCAGCAGCCAAGGGGGGGGCCCGTCGGGTGGGAGCGAGCAGTACTTC.

The rearrangement uses TRBV28 and TRBJ1-2, with 12 nucleotides matching TRBD1. CDR3 length: 15 amino acids. CDR1 is MDHEN, CDR2 SYDVKM, per germline. V lost 2 bases and J lost 8; bases outside the gene matches: 6. The CDR3 coding sequence is TGTGCCAGCAGTTTACCCGGGACAGGGGGCGACGGCTACACCTTC. Translating gives CASSLPGTGGDGYTF.

The chain links TRBV7-9 to TRBJ2-7; 9 nucleotides agree with TRBD1. The CDR3 has 17 residues. The germline gives CDR1 SEHNR, CDR2 FQNEAQ (reference sequence). The trim removed 5 bases at V and 1 base at J, leaving 12 bases unmatched. CDR3 sequence reads: CASSPPGQGSMSYEQYF. The CDR3 DNA reads TGTGCCAGCAGCCCTCCCGGACAGGGGAGTATGTCCTACGAGCAGTACTTC.

V gene TRBV19 combines with J gene TRBJ2-3; 10 nucleotides align to TRBD1. The length of the CDR3 is 16 residues. The germline V gene has CDR1 LNHDA and CDR2 SQIVND (reference sequence). Trimming removed 4 bases from V and 1 base from J; junction bases left unmatched: 5. CDR3 in amino acids: CASSTRGTGGTDTQYF. The CDR3 DNA is TGTGCCAGTAGTACGAGAGGGACAGGGGGCACAGATACGCAGTATTTT. Supplemented by reference TRBV19 and TRBJ2-3, the full variable domain reads DGGITQSPKYLFRKEGQNVTLSCEQNLNHDAMYWYRQDPGQGLRLIYYSQIVNDFQKGDIAEGYSVSREKKESFPLTVTSAQKNPTAFYLCASSTRGTGGTDTQYFGPGTRLTVL.

The gene calls are TRBV4-1 and TRBJ2-3; 7 bases match TRBD2. Germline CDR1 and CDR2: MGHRA and YSYEKL. Trimming cost V 5 bases and J 2 bases; bases outside gene matches: 7. The CDR3 is made up of 15 amino acids. CDR3 sequence (DNA): TGCGCCAGCAGCTCATATCTAGCGGACACAGATACGCAGTATTTT. Translated: CASSSYLADTDTQYF.

V gene TRBV29-1 combines with J gene TRBJ2-7; the match to TRBD2 covers 9 bases. The CDR3 has 13 amino acids. The trim removed 7 bases at V and 5 bases at J, leaving 9 bases unmatched. Germline CDR1 SQVTM, CDR2 ANQGSEA. The CDR3 DNA sequence: TGCAGCGCTATAGCGGGAGTCATCCACGAGCAGTACTTC. Translating gives CSAIAGVIHEQYF.

The chain joins TRBV7-2 to TRBJ2-3, with 8 nucleotides matching TRBD2. Germline V lookup: CDR1 SGHTA, CDR2 FQGNSA. V was pared by 5 bases and J by 6 bases, with 7 bases of the junction left unmatched. The CDR3 consists of 14 residues. The chain's CDR3 is CASSRSGGRDTQYF. The CDR3 nucleotides are TGTGCCAGCAGCCGATCGGGGGGGCGGGATACGCAGTATTTT.

The CDR3 reads CATSRLSGGAEGAGTDTQYF. The CDR3 DNA is TGTGCCACCAGCAGACTGAGCGGGGGGGCCGAGGGAGCGGGCACAGATACGCAGTATTTT. The gene calls are TRBV15 and TRBJ2-3, with 10 bases identical to TRBD2. The CDR3 runs to 20 residues. The germline V gene has CDR1 LNHNV and CDR2 YYDKDF (reference sequence). V dropped 2 bases and J dropped 1; count of bases not matched to a gene: 15. Looking up the rest from reference TRBV15 and TRBJ2-3 gives the full variable domain: DAMVIQNPRYQVTQFGKPVTLSCSQTLNHNVMYWYQQKSSQAPKLLFHYYDKDFNNEADTPDNFQSRRPNTSFCFLDIRSPGLGDTAMYLCATSRLSGGAEGAGTDTQYFGPGTRLTVL.

The chain recombines TRBV27 with TRBJ2-7; 7 bases map to TRBD1. The germline CDR1 and CDR2 sequences are MNHEY and SMNVEV (reference sequence). The CDR3 length is 15 residues. With V trimmed by 5 bases and J by 1 base, 8 bases remained unmatched. The chain's CDR3 is CASSKERGQSYEQYF. In nucleotides, the CDR3 is TGTGCCAGCAGTAAAGAAAGGGGACAGTCCTACGAGCAGTACTTC.

The chain combines TRBV5-6 with TRBJ1-5; D is unclear. CDR1 is SGHDT and CDR2 is YYEEEE in the germline V gene. V lost 0 bases and J 4 bases, leaving 5 bases between the germline ends. This CDR3 has 13 amino acids. This CDR3 is CASSLGPNQPQHF. CDR3 nucleotide sequence: TGTGCCAGCAGCTTGGGTCCAAATCAGCCCCAGCATTTT.

The rearrangement uses TRBV7-9 and TRBJ2-5, with 8 bases lining up with TRBD1. The CDR3 has 14 amino acids. Germline CDR1 is SEHNR and CDR2 is FQNEAQ (reference sequence). The junction had 7 bases not matched to a gene; V was cut back by 5 bases and J by 5 bases. CDR3 loop: CASSRDRGVETQYF. The CDR3 region has the DNA TGTGCCAGCAGCCGCGACAGGGGCGTCGAGACCCAGTACTTC.

V gene TRBV7-8 combines with J gene TRBJ2-7, with D unresolved. Germline CDR1 SGHVS, CDR2 FQNEAQ. V lost 3 bases, J lost 3 bases, and 6 bases lay in between. The CDR3 is 12 residues long. CDR3 protein: CASSFLIYEQYF. The CDR3 DNA is TGTGCCAGCAGCTTCCTTATCTACGAGCAGTACTTC.

J is TRBJ2-2 and V is TRBV6-5, with D tentatively TRBD1 (6 bases). Germline V CDR1 and CDR2: MNHEY, SVGAGI. Trimming took 0 bases from V and 7 from J, leaving 12 bases between them. This CDR3 contains 15 residues. As DNA, the CDR3 is TGTGCCAGCAGTTACTCCCGCCCAGGGGTCGGGGAGCTGTTTTTT. It codes for CASSYSRPGVGELFF.

The chain has TRBV11-2 and TRBJ2-1; 9 nucleotides align to TRBD2. Per the germline V gene, CDR1 is SGHAT and CDR2 is FQNNGV. This CDR3 has 14 amino acids. The V gene end was trimmed by 8 bases and the J gene end by 5 bases; junction bases not matched to a gene: 7. Written as DNA, the CDR3 is TGTGCCAGCTTCGGGGCTAGCGGGAACAATGAGCAGTTCTTC. This codes for CASFGASGNNEQFF.

This clone was detected only a few times. This chain uses TRBV6-1 with TRBJ2-2, with TRBD1 matching 10 bases. After removal of 11 bases from V and 8 bases from J, the junction contained 14 bases not matched to a gene. This CDR3 has 15 residues. The germline gives CDR1 MNHNS, CDR2 SASEGT. This CDR3 is CAGGTGTGEVGELFF. CDR3 coding DNA: TGTGCCGGCGGGACCGGGACAGGGGAAGTTGGGGAGCTGTTTTTT.

This chain joins TRBV19 and TRBJ2-3, with 8 bases that match TRBD1. V was clipped by 8 bases and J by 4 bases; unmatched bases: 2. The germline V gene has CDR1 LNHDA and CDR2 SQIVND (reference sequence). There are 12 residues in the CDR3. The DNA for the CDR3 is TGTGCCAGTTCGACAGGGGCAGATACGCAGTATTTT. This sequence encodes CASSTGADTQYF.

V and J are TRBV27 and TRBJ2-1, with 14 bases lining up with TRBD2. The CDR3 runs 15 residues. Germline CDR1 and CDR2: MNHEY and SMNVEV (reference sequence). V was clipped by 3 bases and J by 9 bases; unmatched bases: 4. The CDR3 DNA is TGTGCCAGCAGTTTGACTAGCGGGGGGGCCTTTGAGCAGTTCTTC. Its translation: CASSLTSGGAFEQFF.

This chain links TRBV28 with TRBJ1-5, with 12 bases fitting TRBD1. CDR1 is MDHEN and CDR2 is SYDVKM in the germline V gene. This CDR3 has 18 residues. The trim removed 2 bases at V and 7 bases at J, leaving 12 bases unmatched. CDR3 region: CASSLELGTGGYIQPQHF. In nucleotides, the CDR3 is TGTGCCAGCAGTTTAGAACTTGGGACAGGGGGCTATATCCAGCCCCAGCATTTT.

This sequence joins TRBV6-5 and TRBJ1-1, with 8 bases aligning to TRBD1. The CDR3 length is 13 residues. Germline trimming cut 7 bases from V and 6 bases from J; bases unmatched to any gene: 7. CDR1 and CDR2 (germline): MNHEY, SVGAGI. The CDR3 DNA sequence: TGTGCCAGCATTTCGACAGGGGTCCCTGAAGCTTTCTTT. Amino acids: CASISTGVPEAFF.

The chain links TRBV19 to TRBJ1-1, with D possibly matching TRBD1 (5 bases). CDR1 is LNHDA, CDR2 SQIVND, per germline (reference sequence). Deletions cut 3 bases from V and 0 bases from J, with 14 bases between. CDR3 length equals 16 residues. CDR3 residues: CASSIGGGGMNTEAFF. The CDR3 nucleotides are TGTGCCAGTAGTATTGGCGGGGGGGGGATGAACACTGAAGCTTTCTTT.